Following are 2 T cell receptor beta chains from one sample sequenced in a study of T cells in Graves' hyperthyroidism and ophthalmopathy. The source material, RNA transcripts, was used to amplify TCR beta CDR3 regions. HTBI primers were employed in a first-round RT-PCR of the TCR CDR3. Each CDR3 protein is one row after TCRdb ran MiXCR on the multiplex PCR reads. The sample yields around 580,000 distinct CDR3 sequences, around 42% seen once. What was sequenced was peripheral blood or thyroid tissue (not recorded which). These TCRs come from a woman aged 18-35 years with Graves' hyperthyroidism.

This clonotype was detected a few times. The chain combines TRBV4-1 with TRBJ2-2, with 10 nucleotides matching TRBD1. V lost 4 bases, J lost 3 bases, and 2 bases stayed unmatched. Looked up from germline, CDR1 is MGHRA and CDR2 is YSYEKL. The CDR3 sequence is 15 residues long. CDR3 in amino acids: CASSRTGGDTGELFF. The CDR3 DNA is TGCGCCAGCAGCCGGACAGGGGGAGACACCGGGGAGCTGTTTTTT.

On this clonotype: A read error may be the cause here, since a much bigger clone is one base away. The chain uses TRBV12-3 or TRBV12-4 and TRBJ1-1; 9 bases are a match to TRBD1. The CDR3 has 14 amino acids. The trim removed 7 bases at V and 3 bases at J, leaving 6 bases unmatched. CDR3 coding DNA: TGTGCCAGCACAAAATGGACAGGGGACACTGAAGCTTTCTTT. Translating it yields CASTKWTGDTEAFF.